These T cell receptor beta chains were read from a single sample in a study of spatial heterogeneity in lung cancer. TCRdb independently ran MiXCR on the 5' RACE reads; one entry per CDR3 protein. Seen here are more than 2,500 distinct CDR3 sequences, approximately 3.5% observed once, and the top ten hold 16%. The sequencing used lung tumor tissue, collected at surgery. Every receptor here comes from a male donor with early-stage non-small cell lung cancer. Each CDR3 is given with its conserved first and last residue. A D gene is named only where the DNA matches it firmly. Not every row has a clone size; where given, it reads once, few, many or a size class.

v_gene,d_gene,abundance,j_gene,CDR3aa,CDR3nt
TRBV6-2/TRBV6-3,NA,many,TRBJ1-1,CASSYFGQIGEAFF,TGTGCCAGCAGTTACTTCGGACAAATCGGTGAAGCTTTCTTT
TRBV19,NA,many,TRBJ2-2,CASSIVAKDTGELFF,TGTGCCAGTAGTATTGTAGCAAAGGACACCGGGGAGCTGTTTTTT
TRBV6-1,NA,medium-sized,TRBJ2-1,CASSAARISSYNEQFF,TGTGCCAGCAGTGCCGCTCGCATCAGCTCCTACAATGAGCAGTTCTTC
TRBV27,TRBD1,medium-sized,TRBJ1-3,CASKKDRWSGNTIYF,TGTGCCAGCAAGAAGGACAGGTGGTCTGGAAACACCATATATTTT
TRBV7-2,NA,medium-sized,TRBJ1-5,CASSATRGVGQPQHF,TGTGCCAGCAGCGCAACTAGGGGAGTAGGTCAGCCCCAGCATTTT
TRBV4-2,TRBD2,many,TRBJ2-7,CASSQERGGQYF,TGTGCCAGCAGCCAAGAGCGGGGGGGGCAGTACTTC
TRBV6-2/TRBV6-3,NA,medium-sized,TRBJ2-5,CASSYLGPPYQETQYF,TGTGCCAGCAGTTATCTGGGACCGCCGTACCAAGAGACCCAGTACTTC
TRBV6-5,TRBD1,medium-sized,TRBJ2-3,CASRQSTGVSTDTQYF,TGTGCCAGCAGACAATCGACAGGGGTTAGCACAGATACGCAGTATTTT
TRBV4-3,NA,medium-sized,TRBJ2-1,CASSQDRGLGGHEQFF,TGCGCCAGCAGCCAAGATCGGGGGTTGGGAGGCCATGAGCAGTTCTTC
TRBV7-9,NA,medium-sized,TRBJ1-1,CASSIPTGNTEAFF,TGTGCCAGCAGCATACCGACAGGGAACACTGAAGCTTTCTTT
TRBV5-1,NA,medium-sized,TRBJ2-1,CASSSIGGAIDEQFF,TGCGCCAGCAGCTCAATAGGAGGGGCCATAGATGAGCAGTTCTTC
TRBV7-2,NA,many,TRBJ1-4,CASSLSGGGAWEKLFF,TGTGCCAGCAGCTTAAGCGGGGGAGGGGCGTGGGAAAAACTGTTTTTT
TRBV6-5,TRBD1,many,TRBJ1-6,CASTPGQNSPLHF,TGTGCCAGTACGCCGGGACAGAATTCACCCCTCCACTTT
TRBV29-1,TRBD2,medium-sized,TRBJ2-1,CSVEGTSGGAYNEQFF,TGCAGCGTTGAAGGGACTAGCGGGGGGGCTTACAATGAGCAGTTCTTC
TRBV7-7,NA,large,TRBJ2-3,CASSSGQYGSDTQYF,TGTGCCAGCAGCTCCGGACAGTACGGCTCAGATACGCAGTATTTT
TRBV19,NA,medium-sized,TRBJ2-7,CASSILYRNEQYF,TGTGCCAGTAGTATCCTTTATAGAAACGAGCAGTACTTC
TRBV4-2,TRBD2,medium-sized,TRBJ2-3,CASSGTSSLTDTQYF,TGTGCCAGCAGTGGGACTAGCAGTTTGACAGATACGCAGTATTTT
TRBV5-1,NA,medium-sized,TRBJ2-3,CASSLAESTDTQYF,TGCGCCAGCAGCTTGGCCGAGAGCACAGATACGCAGTATTTT
TRBV12-3/TRBV12-4,NA,many,TRBJ2-5,CASSLQETQYF,TGTGCCAGCAGTCTTCAAGAGACCCAGTACTTC
TRBV20-1,NA,many,TRBJ2-7,CGGQIYEQYF,TGCGGCGGACAGATCTACGAGCAGTACTTC
TRBV10-3,NA,medium-sized,TRBJ2-5,CAISESTEGETQYF,TGTGCCATCAGTGAGTCGACGGAGGGAGAGACCCAGTACTTC
TRBV7-9,TRBD1,medium-sized,TRBJ2-3,CASSLGPFPGTGSRPGTDTQYF,TGTGCCAGCAGCTTAGGCCCCTTCCCCGGGACAGGGTCCCGTCCAGGCACAGATACGCAGTATTTT
TRBV20-1,NA,many,TRBJ1-5,CSARDTGGTYSNQPQHF,TGCAGTGCTAGAGATACGGGGGGGACCTATAGCAATCAGCCCCAGCATTTT
TRBV10-3,TRBD1,medium-sized,TRBJ2-1,CAISETGTGYNEQFF,TGTGCCATCAGTGAGACCGGGACAGGCTACAATGAGCAGTTCTTC
TRBV27,NA,medium-sized,TRBJ2-5,CASSLGYQETQYF,TGTGCCAGCAGTTTAGGGTACCAAGAGACCCAGTACTTC
TRBV7-2,TRBD1,medium-sized,TRBJ2-7,CASSSSSGQGSYEQYF,TGTGCCAGCAGCTCAAGCTCGGGACAGGGAAGCTACGAGCAGTACTTC
TRBV5-6,NA,medium-sized,TRBJ2-2,CASSIRPTTGELFF,TGTGCCAGCAGCATCCGGCCGACCACCGGGGAGCTGTTTTTT
TRBV5-6,NA,many,TRBJ2-2,CASSFVPSLGDTGELFF,TGTGCCAGCAGCTTCGTACCTAGCTTGGGGGACACCGGGGAGCTGTTTTTT
TRBV7-8,NA,many,TRBJ1-1,CASSTTGPTEAFF,TGTGCCAGCAGCACAACAGGGCCCACTGAAGCTTTCTTT
TRBV7-8,NA,medium-sized,TRBJ1-3,CASSLTGTGNTIYF,TGTGCCAGCAGCTTAACAGGGACTGGAAACACCATATATTTT
TRBV12-3/TRBV12-4,NA,few,TRBJ2-2,CASSLRRGQGGELFF,TGTGCCAGCAGTTTACGGAGGGGGCAAGGCGGGGAGCTGTTTTTT
TRBV27,TRBD1,many,TRBJ2-2,CASTGQTYTGELFF,TGTGCCAGCACGGGACAGACCTACACCGGGGAGCTGTTTTTT
TRBV5-5,NA,NA,TRBJ2-6,CASSFSLNSGANVLTF,TGTGCCAGCAGCTTTTCCCTTAACTCTGGGGCCAACGTCCTGACTTTC
TRBV2,NA,medium-sized,TRBJ1-2,CASSDWNRSTF,TGTGCCAGCAGTGATTGGAACAGGAGCACCTTC
TRBV20-1,TRBD1,many,TRBJ2-3,CSAGQGRSDTQYF,TGCAGTGCCGGACAGGGACGGTCAGATACGCAGTATTTT
TRBV20-1,NA,medium-sized,TRBJ1-2,CSAQGWAHPEYGYTF,TGCAGTGCCCAGGGATGGGCCCATCCTGAATATGGCTACACCTTC
TRBV19,TRBD2,few,TRBJ2-3,CASSPPGLRDTQYF,TGTGCCAGTAGCCCGCCGGGACTACGCGATACGCAGTATTTT
TRBV9,NA,many,TRBJ1-2,CASWGLYGYTF,TGTGCCAGCTGGGGGCTCTATGGCTACACCTTC
TRBV6-1,NA,many,TRBJ1-5,CASSELDVGQPQHF,TGTGCCAGCAGTGAACTCGATGTTGGCCAGCCCCAGCATTTT